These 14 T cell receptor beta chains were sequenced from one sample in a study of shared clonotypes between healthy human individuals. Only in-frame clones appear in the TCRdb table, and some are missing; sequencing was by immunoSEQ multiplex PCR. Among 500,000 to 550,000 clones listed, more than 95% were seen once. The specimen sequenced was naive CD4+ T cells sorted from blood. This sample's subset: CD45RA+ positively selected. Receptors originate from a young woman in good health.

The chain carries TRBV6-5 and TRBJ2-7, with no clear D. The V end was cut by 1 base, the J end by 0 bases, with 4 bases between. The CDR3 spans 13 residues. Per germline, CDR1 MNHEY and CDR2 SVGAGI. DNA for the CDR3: TGTGCCAGCAGTTACTTGAGCTCCTACGAGCAGTACTTC. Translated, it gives CASSYLSSYEQYF.

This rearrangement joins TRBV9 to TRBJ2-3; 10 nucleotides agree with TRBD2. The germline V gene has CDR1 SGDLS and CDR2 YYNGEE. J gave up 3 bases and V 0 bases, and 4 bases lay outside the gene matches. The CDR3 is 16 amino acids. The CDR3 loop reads CASSVAQLAGTDTQYF. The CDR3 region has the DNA TGTGCCAGCAGCGTAGCTCAACTAGCGGGAACAGATACGCAGTATTTT.

CDR3 in DNA: TGTGCCAGCTCACCACCGAACGGAGCCTACGAGCAGTACTTC. This codes for CASSPPNGAYEQYF. This chain connects TRBV18 to TRBJ2-7, with D unclear. Trimming removed 0 bases at V and 2 bases at J, with 8 bases between. The CDR3 length is 14 residues. CDR1 is KGHSH and CDR2 is LQKENI in the germline V gene.

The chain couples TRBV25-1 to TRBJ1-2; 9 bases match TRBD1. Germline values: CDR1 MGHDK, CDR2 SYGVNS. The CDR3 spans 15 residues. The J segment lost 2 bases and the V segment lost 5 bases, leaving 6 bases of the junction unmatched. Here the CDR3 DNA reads TGTGCCAGCAGTACCTGGACAGGGGTAAACTATGGCTACACCTTC. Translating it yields CASSTWTGVNYGYTF.

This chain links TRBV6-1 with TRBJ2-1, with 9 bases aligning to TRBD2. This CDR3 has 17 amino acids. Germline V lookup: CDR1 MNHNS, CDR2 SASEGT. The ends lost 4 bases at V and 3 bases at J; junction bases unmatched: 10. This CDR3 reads CASSAQGSGSLYNEQFF. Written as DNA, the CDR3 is TGTGCCAGCAGTGCCCAGGGTAGCGGGAGTCTCTACAATGAGCAGTTCTTC.

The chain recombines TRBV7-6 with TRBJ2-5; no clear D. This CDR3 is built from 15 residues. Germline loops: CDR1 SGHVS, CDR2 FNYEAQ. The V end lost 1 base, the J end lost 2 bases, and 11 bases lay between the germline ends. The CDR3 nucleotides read TGTGCCAGCAGCTTAGTTCCGGCCAGGCAAGAGACCCAGTACTTC. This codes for CASSLVPARQETQYF.

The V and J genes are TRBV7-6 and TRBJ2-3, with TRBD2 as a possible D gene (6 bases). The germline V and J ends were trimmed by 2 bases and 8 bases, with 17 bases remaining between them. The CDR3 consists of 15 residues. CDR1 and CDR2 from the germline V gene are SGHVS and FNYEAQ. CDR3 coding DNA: TGTGCCAGCAGCTTAAATGAAGTGACTAGTACTACGCAGTATTTT. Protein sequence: CASSLNEVTSTTQYF.

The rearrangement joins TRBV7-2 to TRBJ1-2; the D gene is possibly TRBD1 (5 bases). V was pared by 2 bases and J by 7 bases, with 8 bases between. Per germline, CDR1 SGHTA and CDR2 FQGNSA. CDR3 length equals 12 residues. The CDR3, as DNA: TGTGCCAGCAGCTTAACGGGGGGTGGCTACACCTTC. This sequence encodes CASSLTGGGYTF. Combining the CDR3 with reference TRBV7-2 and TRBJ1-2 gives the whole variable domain GAGVSQSPSNKVTEKGKDVELRCDPISGHTALYWYRQSLGQGLEFLIYFQGNSAPDKSGLPSDRFSAERTGGSVSTLTIQRTQQEDSAVYLCASSLTGGGYTFGSGTRLTVV.

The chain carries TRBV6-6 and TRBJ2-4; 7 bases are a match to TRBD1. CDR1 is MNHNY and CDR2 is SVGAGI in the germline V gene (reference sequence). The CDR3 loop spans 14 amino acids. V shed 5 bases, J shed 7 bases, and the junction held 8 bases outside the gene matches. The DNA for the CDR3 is TGTGCCAGCAGTATGACAGGGAAGGGCAACATTCAGTACTTC. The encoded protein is CASSMTGKGNIQYF.

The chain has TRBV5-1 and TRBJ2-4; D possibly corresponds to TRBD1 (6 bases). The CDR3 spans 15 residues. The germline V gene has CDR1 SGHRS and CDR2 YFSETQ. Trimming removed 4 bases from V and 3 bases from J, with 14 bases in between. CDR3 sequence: CASSILQGDKNIQYF. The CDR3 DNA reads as TGCGCCAGCAGCATCCTACAGGGTGACAAAAACATTCAGTACTTC.

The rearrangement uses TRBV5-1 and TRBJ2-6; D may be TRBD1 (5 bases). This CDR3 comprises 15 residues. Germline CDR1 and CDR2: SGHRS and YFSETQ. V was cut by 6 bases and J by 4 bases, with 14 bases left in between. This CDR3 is CASKSSGSGANVLTF. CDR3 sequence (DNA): TGCGCCAGCAAATCTTCAGGGTCCGGGGCCAACGTCCTGACTTTC.

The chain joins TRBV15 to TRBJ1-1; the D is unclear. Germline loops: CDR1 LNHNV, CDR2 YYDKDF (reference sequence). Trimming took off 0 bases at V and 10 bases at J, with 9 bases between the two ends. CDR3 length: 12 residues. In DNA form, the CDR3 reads TGTGCCACCAGCAGAGATGGTAGGGCAGCTTTCTTT. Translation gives CATSRDGRAAFF.

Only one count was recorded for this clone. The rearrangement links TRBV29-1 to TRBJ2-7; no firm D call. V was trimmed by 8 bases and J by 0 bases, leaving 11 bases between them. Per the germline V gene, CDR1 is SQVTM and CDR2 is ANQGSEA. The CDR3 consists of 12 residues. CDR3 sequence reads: CSRSRSSYEQYF. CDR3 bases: TGCAGCCGTAGCCGGAGCTCCTACGAGCAGTACTTC.

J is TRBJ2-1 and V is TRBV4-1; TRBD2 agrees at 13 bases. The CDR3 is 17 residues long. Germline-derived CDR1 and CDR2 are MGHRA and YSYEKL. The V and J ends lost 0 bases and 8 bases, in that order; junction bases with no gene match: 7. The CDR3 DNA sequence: TGCGCCAGCAGCCAAGATCGGACTAGCGGGAGCTGGTATGAGCAGTTCTTC. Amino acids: CASSQDRTSGSWYEQFF.